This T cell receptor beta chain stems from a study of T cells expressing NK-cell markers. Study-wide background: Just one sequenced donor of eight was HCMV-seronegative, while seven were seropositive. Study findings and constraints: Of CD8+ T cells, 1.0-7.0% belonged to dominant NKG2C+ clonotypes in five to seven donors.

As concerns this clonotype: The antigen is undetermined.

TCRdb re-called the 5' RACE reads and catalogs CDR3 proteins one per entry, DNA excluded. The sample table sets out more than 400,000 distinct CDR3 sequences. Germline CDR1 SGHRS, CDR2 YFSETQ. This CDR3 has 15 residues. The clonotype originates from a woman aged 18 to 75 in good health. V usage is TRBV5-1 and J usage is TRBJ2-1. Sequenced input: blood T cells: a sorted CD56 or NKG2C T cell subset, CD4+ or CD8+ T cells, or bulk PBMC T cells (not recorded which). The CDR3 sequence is CASRAWGNTGDEQFF.